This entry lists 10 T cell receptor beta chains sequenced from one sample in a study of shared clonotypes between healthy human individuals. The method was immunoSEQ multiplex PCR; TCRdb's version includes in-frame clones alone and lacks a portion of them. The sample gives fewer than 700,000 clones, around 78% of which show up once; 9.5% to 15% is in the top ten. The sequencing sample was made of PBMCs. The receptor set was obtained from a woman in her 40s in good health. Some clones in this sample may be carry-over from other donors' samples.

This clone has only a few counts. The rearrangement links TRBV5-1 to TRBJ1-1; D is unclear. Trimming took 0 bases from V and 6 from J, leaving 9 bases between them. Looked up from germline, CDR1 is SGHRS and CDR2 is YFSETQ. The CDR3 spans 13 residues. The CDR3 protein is CASSLVESAEAFF. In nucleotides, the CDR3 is TGCGCCAGCAGCTTGGTCGAGTCGGCTGAAGCTTTCTTT.

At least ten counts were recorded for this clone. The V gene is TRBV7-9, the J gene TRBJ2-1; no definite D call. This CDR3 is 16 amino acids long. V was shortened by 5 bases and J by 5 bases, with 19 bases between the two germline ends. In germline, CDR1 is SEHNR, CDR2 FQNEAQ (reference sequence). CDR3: CASSAFIAGPHNEQFF. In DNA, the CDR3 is TGTGCCAGCAGCGCATTTATTGCAGGCCCTCACAATGAGCAGTTCTTC.

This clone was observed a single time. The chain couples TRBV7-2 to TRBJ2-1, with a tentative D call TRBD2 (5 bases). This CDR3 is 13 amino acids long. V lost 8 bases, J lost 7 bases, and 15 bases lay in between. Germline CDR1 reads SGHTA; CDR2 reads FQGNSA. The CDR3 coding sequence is TGTGCCAGCTGCCGGGTGGGGAGAAATGAGCAGTTCTTC. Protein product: CASCRVGRNEQFF.

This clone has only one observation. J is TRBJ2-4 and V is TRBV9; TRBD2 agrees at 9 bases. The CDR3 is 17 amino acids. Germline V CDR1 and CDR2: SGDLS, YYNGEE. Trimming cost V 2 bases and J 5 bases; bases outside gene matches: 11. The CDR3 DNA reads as TGTGCCAGCAGCGTCGGGACTAGCCGAGGGGTGGAAAACATTCAGTACTTC. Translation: CASSVGTSRGVENIQYF.

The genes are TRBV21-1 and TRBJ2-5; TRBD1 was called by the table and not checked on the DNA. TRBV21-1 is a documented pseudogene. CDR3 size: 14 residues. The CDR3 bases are TGTGCCAGCAGCAAAGGGACAGGGCCAGAGACCCAGTACTTC. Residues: CASSKGTGPETQYF.

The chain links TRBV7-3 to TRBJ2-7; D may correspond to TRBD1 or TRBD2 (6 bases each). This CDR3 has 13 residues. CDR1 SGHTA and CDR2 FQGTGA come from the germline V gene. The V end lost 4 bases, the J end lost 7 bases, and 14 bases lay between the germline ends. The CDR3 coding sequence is TGTGCCAGCAGCTCCCGGGGGCCAGATGAGCAGTACTTC. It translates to CASSSRGPDEQYF. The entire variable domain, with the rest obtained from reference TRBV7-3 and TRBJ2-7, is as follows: GAGVSQTPSNKVTEKGKYVELRCDPISGHTALYWYRQSLGQGPEFLIYFQGTGAADDSGLPNDRFFAVRPEGSVSTLKIQRTERGDSAVYLCASSSRGPDEQYFGPGTRLTVT.

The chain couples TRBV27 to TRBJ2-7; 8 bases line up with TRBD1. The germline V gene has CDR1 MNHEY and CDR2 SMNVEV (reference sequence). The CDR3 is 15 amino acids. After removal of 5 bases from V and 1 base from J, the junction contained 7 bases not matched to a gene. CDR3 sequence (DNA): TGTGCCAGCAGTGACCGGGACAGGCCTTCCTACGAGCAGTACTTC. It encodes CASSDRDRPSYEQYF.

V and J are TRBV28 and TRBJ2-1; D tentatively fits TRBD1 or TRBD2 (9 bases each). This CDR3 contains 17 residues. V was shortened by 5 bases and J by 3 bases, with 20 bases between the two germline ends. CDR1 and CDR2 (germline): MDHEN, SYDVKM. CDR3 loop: CASSRTGVAGDYNEQFF. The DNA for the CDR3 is TGTGCCAGCAGTCGGACAGGGGTAGCGGGAGACTACAATGAGCAGTTCTTC. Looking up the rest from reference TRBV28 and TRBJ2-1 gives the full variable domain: DVKVTQSSRYLVKRTGEKVFLECVQDMDHENMFWYRQDPGLGLRLIYFSYDVKMKEKGDIPEGYSVSREKKERFSLILESASTNQTSMYLCASSRTGVAGDYNEQFFGPGTRLTVL.

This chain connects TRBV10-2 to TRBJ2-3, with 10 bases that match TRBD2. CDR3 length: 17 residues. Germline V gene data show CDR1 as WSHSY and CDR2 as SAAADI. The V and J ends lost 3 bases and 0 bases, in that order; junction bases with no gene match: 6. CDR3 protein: CASSDPGLAESTDTQYF. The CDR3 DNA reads TGCGCCAGCAGTGACCCCGGACTAGCGGAGAGCACAGATACGCAGTATTTT.

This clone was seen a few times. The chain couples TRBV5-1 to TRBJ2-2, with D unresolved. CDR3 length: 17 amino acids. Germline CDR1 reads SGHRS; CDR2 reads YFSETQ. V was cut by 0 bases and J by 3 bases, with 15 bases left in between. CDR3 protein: CASSLAPVQQDTGELFF. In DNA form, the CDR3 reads TGCGCCAGCAGCTTGGCCCCGGTCCAGCAGGACACCGGGGAGCTGTTTTTT.